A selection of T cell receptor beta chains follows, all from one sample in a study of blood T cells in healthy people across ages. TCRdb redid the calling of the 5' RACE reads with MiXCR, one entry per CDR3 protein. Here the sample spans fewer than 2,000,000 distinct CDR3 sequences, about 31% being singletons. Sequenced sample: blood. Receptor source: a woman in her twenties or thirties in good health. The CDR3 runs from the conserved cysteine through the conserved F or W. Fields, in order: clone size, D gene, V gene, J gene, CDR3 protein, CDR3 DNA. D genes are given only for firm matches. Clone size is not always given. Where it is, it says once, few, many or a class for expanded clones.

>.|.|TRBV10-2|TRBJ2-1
CASSDTGHRLNDEQFF
TGCGCCAGCAGTGATACGGGACACCGCCTGAATGATGAGCAGTTCTTC
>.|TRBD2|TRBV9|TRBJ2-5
CASSSPSGGFSETQYF
TGTGCCAGCAGCTCCCCTAGCGGGGGGTTTTCGGAGACCCAGTACTTC
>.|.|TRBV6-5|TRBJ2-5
CASSYSSFRRRRQETQYF
TGTGCCAGCAGTTACTCGAGTTTCCGTCGGAGGCGGCAAGAGACCCAGTACTTC
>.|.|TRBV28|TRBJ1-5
CAAATAVNQPQHF
TGTGCCGCGGCGACAGCCGTCAATCAGCCCCAGCATTTT
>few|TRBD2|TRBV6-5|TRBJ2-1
CASSRTSGEVRKQFF
TGTGCCAGCAGTCGGACTAGCGGTGAGGTTAGGAAGCAGTTCTTC
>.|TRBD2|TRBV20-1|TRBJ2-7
CSARDALAGAGEQYF
TGCAGTGCTAGAGACGCTCTAGCGGGGGCCGGCGAGCAGTACTTC
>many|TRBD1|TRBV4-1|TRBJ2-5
CASSQDTDRGRETQYF
TGCGCCAGCAGCCAAGATACGGACAGGGGACGGGAGACCCAGTACTTC
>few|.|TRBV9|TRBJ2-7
CASSAGTAEYEQYF
TGTGCCAGCAGCGCCGGGACCGCGGAGTACGAGCAGTACTTC
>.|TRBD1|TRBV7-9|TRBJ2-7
CASSHRDSIYEQYF
TGTGCCAGCAGCCACCGGGACAGTATCTACGAGCAGTACTTC
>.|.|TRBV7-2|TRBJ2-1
CASSTGSLPYNEQFF
TGTGCCAGCAGCACCGGGTCACTCCCCTACAATGAGCAGTTCTTC
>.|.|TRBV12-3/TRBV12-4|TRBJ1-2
CASSLPRQTYGYTF
TGTGCCAGCAGTTTACCGAGACAGACTTATGGTTACACCTTC
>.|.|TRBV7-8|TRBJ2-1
CASSPRKGGSYNEQFF
TGTGCCAGCAGCCCCCGGAAAGGGGGCTCCTACAATGAGCAGTTCTTC
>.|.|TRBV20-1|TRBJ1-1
CSAPNEGNTEAFF
TGCAGTGCTCCAAATGAGGGGAATACTGAAGCTTTCTTT
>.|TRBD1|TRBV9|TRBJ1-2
CASTTNPGQGNGYTF
TGTGCCAGCACCACCAACCCGGGACAGGGAAATGGCTACACCTTC
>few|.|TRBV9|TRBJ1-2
CASSAESRQANYGYTF
TGTGCCAGCAGCGCAGAATCGCGACAGGCGAACTATGGCTACACCTTC
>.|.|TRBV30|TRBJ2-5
CAWSGSGARETQYF
TGTGCCTGGAGTGGCTCAGGGGCACGAGAGACCCAGTACTTC
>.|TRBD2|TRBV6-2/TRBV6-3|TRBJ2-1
CASVWGSGGYNEQFF
TGTGCCAGTGTGTGGGGGAGCGGGGGTTACAATGAGCAGTTCTTC
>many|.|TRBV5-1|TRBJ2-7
CASSLQPGPYYEQYF
TGCGCCAGCAGCTTGCAGCCGGGACCCTACTACGAGCAGTACTTC
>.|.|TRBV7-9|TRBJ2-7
CASSLRVERGTYEQYF
TGTGCCAGCAGCTTACGGGTCGAACGGGGTACCTACGAGCAGTACTTC
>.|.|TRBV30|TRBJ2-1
CAFTVSTYNEQFF
TGTGCCTTTACAGTGAGCACCTACAATGAGCAGTTCTTC
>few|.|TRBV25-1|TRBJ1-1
CASSQTQEAFF
TGTGCCAGCAGTCAAACGCAAGAAGCTTTCTTT
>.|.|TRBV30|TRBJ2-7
CAWSGQATGQYF
TGTGCCTGGAGTGGACAGGCTACGGGGCAGTACTTC
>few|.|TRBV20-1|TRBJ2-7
CSARAPGGEQYF
TGCAGTGCTAGAGCCCCTGGGGGGGAGCAGTACTTC
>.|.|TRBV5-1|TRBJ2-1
CASSPDIARQGSNEQFF
TGCGCCAGCAGCCCGGACATTGCGAGGCAGGGGAGCAATGAGCAGTTCTTC
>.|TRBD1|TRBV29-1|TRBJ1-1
CSVEDALGTGNTEAFF
TGCAGCGTTGAAGATGCCCTCGGGACAGGGAACACTGAAGCTTTCTTT
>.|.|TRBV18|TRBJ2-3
CASSPNGEVVDTQYF
TGTGCCAGCTCACCGAACGGGGAAGTGGTAGATACGCAGTATTTT
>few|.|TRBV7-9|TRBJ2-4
CASSLGVLAKNIQYF
TGTGCCAGCAGCTTGGGGGTATTGGCCAAAAACATTCAGTACTTC
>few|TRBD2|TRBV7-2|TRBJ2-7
CASSWAERGGSYEQYF
TGTGCCAGCAGCTGGGCTGAGCGGGGGGGATCCTACGAGCAGTACTTC
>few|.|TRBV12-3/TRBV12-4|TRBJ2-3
CASSLVMADTQYF
TGTGCCAGCAGTCTAGTGATGGCAGATACGCAGTATTTT
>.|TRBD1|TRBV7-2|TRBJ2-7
CVSSSRDSPYEQYF
TGTGTCAGCAGCTCAAGGGACAGCCCCTACGAGCAGTACTTC
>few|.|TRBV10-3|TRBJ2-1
CAIREQGNKQFF
TGTGCCATCCGGGAGCAGGGGAATAAGCAGTTCTTC
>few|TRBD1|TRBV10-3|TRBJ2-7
CAISTIQGQGMEQYF
TGTGCCATCAGCACGATCCAGGGACAGGGAATGGAGCAGTACTTC